This TCR beta chain was sequenced in a study of siplizumab effects on memory and regulatory T cells. Notes on the study in general: Proliferating Tregs' suppressive function in siplizumab cultures went unconfirmed. Just a small share of alloreactive clones was traced back to unstimulated subsets. The majority of clones, roughly 80-95% of proliferating CD4+ or CD8+ clones, lacked an assignable naive or memory phenotype.

Profiling relied on immunoSEQ multiplex PCR, and the TCRdb table lists in-frame clones only, not all of them. The sample has 6,000 to 6,500 clones, just over 60% seen once. Points on this clone: Its antigen is still unknown. At one end the junction does not follow the germline gene, possibly because of a read error.

The sequenced sample consisted of effector memory CD8+ T cells sorted from blood. Subset of the sample: unstimulated CD8+ effector memory T cells. The receptor comes from a human donor in good health.

For the CDR3, the DNA is TGTGCCAGCAGTTACTCGCCGGAGAGCTCCTACGAGCAGTACTTC. It encodes CASSYSPESSYEQYF. The gene calls are TRBV6-4 and TRBJ2-7; D not resolved. The CDR3 length is 15 residues. Germline loops: CDR1 MRHNA, CDR2 SNTAGT.